Listed below are T cell receptor beta chains from one sample, sequenced in a study of metastatic and nonmetastatic thyroid tumors. Through MiXCR, TCRdb re-clonotyped the PCR reads. The sample contains approximately 8,400 clones, about 40% of which appear only once. The source material was tumor tissue. The receptor set was obtained from a male donor with papillary thyroid cancer or a benign thyroid nodule (not recorded which). Some clones in this sample may be carry-over from other donors' samples. Both conserved end residues are part of each CDR3. The D gene is left open where the match is weak. Rows may omit the clone size; those that give it use once, few, many or a size class.

j_call clone_size v_call d_call cdr3_nt cdr3_aa
TRBJ2-7 . TRBV20-1 TRBD2 TGCAGTGCTAGAGAGCGGGAGTACGAGCAGTACTTC CSAREREYEQYF
TRBJ2-2 few TRBV12-3/TRBV12-4 . TGTTCCAGCAGCCGAAAACCCGGGCAGCTGTTTTTT CSSSRKPGQLFF
TRBJ2-3 few TRBV6-1 . TGTGCCAGCAGTCCCGACGCAGGGTGGGCGCAGTATTTT CASSPDAGWAQYF
TRBJ2-7 once TRBV7-3 . TGTGCCAGCAGCTTAGGGGGTGGCTCCTACGAGCAGTACTTC CASSLGGGSYEQYF
TRBJ2-7 few TRBV6-2/TRBV6-3 TRBD1 TGTGCCAGCAGTTACGGCGGGACAGGGGCCTACGAGCAGTACTTC CASSYGGTGAYEQYF
TRBJ2-1 . TRBV11-2 . TGTGCCAGCAGCTCCGGCCCCCGACAGGTTACTGAGCAGTTCTTC CASSSGPRQVTEQFF
TRBJ2-7 . TRBV20-1 . TGCAGTGCGACCAAATCGGTACTCCCGGAGTGCTACGAGCATTACTTC CSATKSVLPECYEHYF
TRBJ2-7 . TRBV5-1 . TGCGCCAGCAGCCAACAGTACGAGCAGTACTTC CASSQQYEQYF
TRBJ2-7 few TRBV4-1 TRBD2 TGCGCCAGCAGCCTTACTAGCGGGGACTACGAGCAGTACTTC CASSLTSGDYEQYF
TRBJ2-5 large TRBV3-1 . TGTGCCAGCAGCCAAGAACCAGAGGAGACCCAGTACTTC CASSQEPEETQYF
TRBJ2-7 few TRBV6-2/TRBV6-3 . TGTGCCAGCAGTCCCAGGGAAGAAAACGAGCAGTACTTC CASSPREENEQYF
TRBJ1-5 . TRBV5-5 TRBD1 TGTGCCAGCAGCACGGGACAGGGCCAGCCCCAGCATTTT CASSTGQGQPQHF
TRBJ2-2 . TRBV5-1 TRBD1 TGCGCCAGCGTGCCCATACAGGGGGCCGGGGAGCTGTTTTTT CASVPIQGAGELFF
TRBJ2-3 . TRBV12-3/TRBV12-4 . TGTGCCAGCAGTCACCCCGTAGGGGGCACAGATACGCAGTATTTT CASSHPVGGTDTQYF
TRBJ2-1 many TRBV9 . TGTGCCAGCAGCGTAGCTTCGGACAGATACTACAATGAGCAGTTCTTC CASSVASDRYYNEQFF
TRBJ1-1 . TRBV18 . TGTGCCAGCTCACCAGGAATTCACACTGAAGCTTTCTTT CASSPGIHTEAFF
TRBJ2-7 . TRBV27 . TGTGCCAGCAGCATGGAAGTAAGCCCCCTCTATGAGCAGTACTTC CASSMEVSPLYEQYF
TRBJ1-4 medium-sized TRBV27 TRBD1 TGTGCCAGCAGTCGGACAGGGGCGGGTGGGATGTTTTTT CASSRTGAGGMFF
TRBJ2-5 . TRBV6-2/TRBV6-3 . TGTGCCAGCACTCGCCTAATTCTAGGAGAGACCCAGTACTTC CASTRLILGETQYF
TRBJ2-5 . TRBV6-9 . TGTGCCAGCAGTTACCAACAAGAGACCCAGTACTTC CASSYQQETQYF
TRBJ2-7 . TRBV6-2/TRBV6-3 TRBD2 TGTGCCAGCAGTGGGGTGGCGGGAGGGATCTCCTACGAGCAGTACTTC CASSGVAGGISYEQYF
TRBJ2-1 . TRBV7-3 . TGTGCCAGCAGCCTCGTTGGGGGCGGTGATGAGCAGTTCTTC CASSLVGGGDEQFF
TRBJ1-6 many TRBV4-1 . TGCGCCAGCAGCCAGGGTAATTCACCCCTCCACTTT CASSQGNSPLHF
TRBJ2-3 . TRBV30 . TGTGCCTGGAGTGTAGGTGGGAACACAGATACGCAGTATTTT CAWSVGGNTDTQYF
TRBJ2-2 . TRBV11-2 . TGTGCCAGCAGCCCTACTCGAGGGACCGGGGAGCTGTTTTTT CASSPTRGTGELFF
TRBJ2-1 . TRBV28 . TGTGCCAGCACCTGGGGTCAGGTTAACTACAATGAGCAGTTCTTC CASTWGQVNYNEQFF
TRBJ2-3 . TRBV18 . TGTGCCAGCTCACAGGACTACCTTAGCACAGATACGCAGTATTTT CASSQDYLSTDTQYF
TRBJ2-3 . TRBV12-3/TRBV12-4 TRBD2 TGTGCCAGCAGTTTATTACCCGCTAGCGGAGCCTACACAGATACGCAGTATTTT CASSLLPASGAYTDTQYF
TRBJ2-2 . TRBV4-1 TRBD1 TGCGCCAGCAGCCAGGAACCGGACAGGGCAATCACCGGGGAGCTGTTTTTT CASSQEPDRAITGELFF
TRBJ1-4 . TRBV24-1 . TGTGCCACCAGTGATTTAACTAATGAAAAACTGTTTTTT CATSDLTNEKLFF
TRBJ1-1 . TRBV20-1 . TGCAGTGCTAGACCCCCTCGACAGTCGTTCCCTTTCGCCGGCACTGAAGCTTTCTTT CSARPPRQSFPFAGTEAFF
TRBJ2-3 medium-sized TRBV2 . TGTGCCAGCAGTGTGGTTGAGTTCGATACGCAGTATTTT CASSVVEFDTQYF
TRBJ1-4 . TRBV25-1 TRBD1 TGTGCCAGCAGTGAATACTGGACAGGCGCTAATGAAAAACTGTTTTTT CASSEYWTGANEKLFF
TRBJ2-7 . TRBV6-1 . TGTGCCAGCAGTCCCCCGACGGGCACCTACGAGCAGTACTTC CASSPPTGTYEQYF
TRBJ1-5 few TRBV28 . TGTGCCACAAGGTATAGCAATCAGCCCCAGCATTTT CATRYSNQPQHF
TRBJ1-1 many TRBV6-4 TRBD1 TGTACCAGCAGTGACGGGACAGGGAGGGAAGCTTTCTTT CTSSDGTGREAFF
TRBJ2-1 once TRBV7-8 . TGTGCCAGCAGCCGATTGGCGGTACCTGAGCAGTTCTTC CASSRLAVPEQFF
TRBJ2-7 few TRBV9 TRBD2 TGTGCCAGCAGCCCTCGGACTAGTGACTACGAGCAGTACTTC CASSPRTSDYEQYF
TRBJ1-3 . TRBV11-2 . TGTGCCAGCAGGTCGGCCCTCGAGGGGAATGGAAACACCATATATTTT CASRSALEGNGNTIYF
TRBJ2-3 . TRBV24-1 TRBD2 TGTGCCACCAGTGATCGGGGCCTAGTAGCGGGAGGGCGCACAGATACGCAGTATTTT CATSDRGLVAGGRTDTQYF
TRBJ2-3 . TRBV25-1 . TGTGCCATCAGTGAGGAGGGGACTGTCTACACATATACGCAGTATTTT CAISEEGTVYTYTQYF
TRBJ2-4 once TRBV4-2 TRBD1 TGTGCCAGCAGCCAAGATCCGGGGACAGGGTCGGACATTCAGTACTTC CASSQDPGTGSDIQYF
TRBJ1-6 . TRBV5-5 TRBD1 TGTGCCAGCAGGGCCTTGGGACAGGAGAATTCACCCCTCCACTTT CASRALGQENSPLHF
TRBJ2-3 . TRBV11-2 TRBD1 TGTGCCAGCAGCCCTAGACAGGGGGCCGTGTTGAATACGCAGTATTTT CASSPRQGAVLNTQYF
TRBJ2-7 . TRBV11-2 . TGTGCCAGCAGCTTAAACCGCCCGTTGCGGGTATACGAGCAGTACTTC CASSLNRPLRVYEQYF
TRBJ2-7 . TRBV6-1 TRBD2 TGTGCCAGCAGTGAAGAGGCTAGCGGCCCCTACGAGCAGTACTTC CASSEEASGPYEQYF
TRBJ2-7 medium-sized TRBV20-1 TRBD2 TGCAGTGCTAGAGAGAGCGGGACGGATCAGTTC CSARESGTDQF
TRBJ2-7 . TRBV20-1 . TGCAGTGCTAGTAACCCAGCGGAGGGGAGCTCCTACGAGCAGTACTTC CSASNPAEGSSYEQYF
TRBJ2-2 . TRBV11-3 TRBD1 TGTGCCAGCAGCTCAGGGACAGCTATGTACACCGGGGAGCTGTTTTTT CASSSGTAMYTGELFF
TRBJ2-5 . TRBV13 . TGTGCCAGCAGCTTAGGCCAAGAGACCCAGTACTTC CASSLGQETQYF
TRBJ2-2 . TRBV11-2 . TGTGCCAGCAGCTTAGGGTTGGTGCGGGGCACCGGGGAGCTGTTTTTT CASSLGLVRGTGELFF
TRBJ2-5 few TRBV19 . TGTGCCAGTAGTTCACAATCTGAGGCCCAGTACTTC CASSSQSEAQYF